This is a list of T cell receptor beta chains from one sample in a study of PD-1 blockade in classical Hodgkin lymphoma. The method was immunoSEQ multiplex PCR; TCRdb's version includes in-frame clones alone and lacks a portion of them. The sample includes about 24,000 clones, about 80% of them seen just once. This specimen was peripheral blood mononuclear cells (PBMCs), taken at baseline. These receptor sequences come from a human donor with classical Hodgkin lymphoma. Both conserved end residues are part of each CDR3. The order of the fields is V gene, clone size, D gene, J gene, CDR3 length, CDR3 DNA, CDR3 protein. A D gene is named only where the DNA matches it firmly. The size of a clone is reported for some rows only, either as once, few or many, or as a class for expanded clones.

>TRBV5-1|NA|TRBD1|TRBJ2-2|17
TGCGCCAGCAGCTACCATCAGACAGGGGGCCTTGCCGGGGAGCTGTTTTTT
CASSYHQTGGLAGELFF
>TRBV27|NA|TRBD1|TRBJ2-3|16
TGTGCCAGCAGTTTGGGGTCGACAGGGCGCACAGATACGCAGTATTTT
CASSLGSTGRTDTQYF
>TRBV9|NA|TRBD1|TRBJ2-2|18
TGTGCCAGCAGCGTAGAGATCGGGACAGCTTCGGGCACCGGGGAGCTGTTTTTT
CASSVEIGTASGTGELFF
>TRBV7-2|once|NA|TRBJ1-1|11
TGTGCCAGCAGCCTCAACACTGAAGCTTTCTTT
CASSLNTEAFF
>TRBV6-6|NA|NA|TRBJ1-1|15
TGTGCCAGCAGTTACTCCGTGACATCAGGAACTGAAGCTTTCTTT
CASSYSVTSGTEAFF
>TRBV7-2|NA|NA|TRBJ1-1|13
TGTGCCAGCAGCTTCCGGCCGGGGTCTGAAGCTTTCTTT
CASSFRPGSEAFF
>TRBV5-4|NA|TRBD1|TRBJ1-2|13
TGTGCCAGCAGCTCCACAGGGGGGTATGGCTACACCTTC
CASSSTGGYGYTF
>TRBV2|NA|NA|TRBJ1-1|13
TGTGCCAGCAGTCAGTGGTCTCCCCCAATGGCTTTCTTT
CASSQWSPPMAFF
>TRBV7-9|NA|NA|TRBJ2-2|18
TGTGCCAGCAGCTTGGAGCTTACCAGAACCGCGAACACCGGGGAGCTGTTTTTT
CASSLELTRTANTGELFF
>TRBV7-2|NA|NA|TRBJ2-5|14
TGTGCCAGCAGCTTAGCCAGGGCCCTGGAGACCCAGTACTTC
CASSLARALETQYF
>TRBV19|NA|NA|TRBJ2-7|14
TGTGCCAGTAGGTCGGGACGGGGGTCCTACGAGCAGTACTTC
CASRSGRGSYEQYF
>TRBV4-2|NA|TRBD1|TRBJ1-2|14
TGTGCCAGCAGCCAACGGACAGGAGTTGAGGGCTACACCTTC
CASSQRTGVEGYTF
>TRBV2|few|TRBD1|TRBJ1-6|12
TGTGCCAGCAACCGACAGGGATCACCCCTCCACTTT
CASNRQGSPLHF
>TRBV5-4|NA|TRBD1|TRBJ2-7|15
TGTGCCAGCAGCGAGGGCGGGACAGGTCCCTACGAGCAGTACTTC
CASSEGGTGPYEQYF
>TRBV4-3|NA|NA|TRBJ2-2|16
TGCGCCAGCAGCCAGTGGGGAGGCACGAACACCGGGGAGCTGTTTTTT
CASSQWGGTNTGELFF